These 11 T cell receptor beta chains were sequenced from one sample in a study of shared clonotypes between healthy human individuals. Only in-frame clones appear in the TCRdb table, and some are missing; sequencing was by immunoSEQ multiplex PCR. The repertoire holds 400,000 to 600,000 clones, with 70% to 80% as singletons. The specimen sequenced was PBMCs. All receptors derive from a woman aged 40 to 50 in good health. Some clones in this sample may be carry-over from other donors' samples.

The V and J genes are TRBV7-9 and TRBJ2-1; 9 nucleotides align to TRBD2. The CDR3 covers 16 residues. Trimming took 5 bases from V and 4 from J; bases not matched to a gene: 9. Germline-derived CDR1 and CDR2 are SEHNR and FQNEAQ (reference sequence). CDR3 residues: CASSPPEREVYNEQFF. In DNA, the CDR3 is TGTGCCAGCAGCCCCCCCGAGCGGGAGGTTTACAATGAGCAGTTCTTC.

This clone was seen more than once but under ten times. The chain employs TRBV6-1 and TRBJ1-2; D is undetermined. The V gene's germline CDR1 is MNHNS and CDR2 SASEGT. Trimming stripped 6 bases from V and 0 bases from J, with 5 bases between. The CDR3 contains 12 residues. In nucleotides, the CDR3 is TGTGCCAGCAGGGGAGCTAACTATGGCTACACCTTC. Protein product: CASRGANYGYTF.

J is TRBJ2-3 and V is TRBV15; D is possibly TRBD2 (7 bases). V was pared by 1 base and J by 6 bases, with 23 bases between. This CDR3 contains 18 residues. Germline CDR1 reads LNHNV; CDR2 reads YYDKDF (reference sequence). CDR3: CATSRGVRASGGGDTQYF. The CDR3 DNA reads TGTGCCACCAGCAGAGGGGTGCGGGCTAGCGGAGGGGGGGATACGCAGTATTTT.

This rearrangement joins TRBV5-4 to TRBJ2-7; the D gene is possibly TRBD2 (5 bases). Germline V lookup: CDR1 SGHNT, CDR2 YYREEE (reference sequence). The CDR3 runs 13 residues. V shed 3 bases and J shed 4 bases, with 11 bases lying between them. CDR3 amino acids: CASSYGVYYEQYF. CDR3 coding DNA: TGTGCCAGCAGCTACGGGGTTTATTACGAGCAGTACTTC.

This sequence joins TRBV30 and TRBJ1-6, with D maybe TRBD1 (6 bases). CDR1 is GTSNPN, CDR2 SVGIG, per germline (reference sequence). Between the trimmed V and J ends, which lost 3 bases and 8 bases, there was a span of 11 bases. This CDR3 contains 13 residues. CDR3 protein: CAWRNREYSPLHF. Here the CDR3 DNA reads TGTGCCTGGAGAAACAGGGAGTATTCACCCCTCCACTTT. Based on the CDR3 plus reference TRBV30 and TRBJ1-6, the full variable domain is SQTIHQWPATLVQPVGSPLSLECTVEGTSNPNLYWYRQAAGRGLQLLFYSVGIGQISSEVPQNLSASRPQDRQFILSSKKLLLSDSGFYLCAWRNREYSPLHFGNGTRLTVT.

CDR3 nucleotide sequence: TGTGCCAGCAGCGTAGATCTAGGCTCCTACGAGCAGTACTTC. Translation: CASSVDLGSYEQYF. This sequence joins TRBV9 and TRBJ2-7; no clear D. CDR1 is SGDLS, CDR2 YYNGEE, per germline. The CDR3 is 14 residues long. V gave up 0 bases and J gave up 0 bases, with 7 bases separating them. The full variable domain, in which reference TRBV9 and TRBJ2-7 provide the parts outside the CDR3, is DSGVTQTPKHLITATGQRVTLRCSPRSGDLSVYWYQQSLDQGLQFLIQYYNGEERAKGNILERFSAQQFPDLHSELNLSSLELGDSALYFCASSVDLGSYEQYFGPGTRLTVT.

CDR3 residues: CASRRSGIISYNEQFF. The DNA of the CDR3 is TGTGCCAGCAGACGTAGCGGGATCATCTCCTACAATGAGCAGTTCTTC. The chain combines TRBV7-9 with TRBJ2-1; 8 bases match TRBD2. J lost 0 bases, V lost 6 bases, and 7 bases had no gene match. The CDR3 is 16 amino acids. Germline V gene sequence: CDR1 SEHNR, CDR2 FQNEAQ (reference sequence).

With regard to this clone: This could be a read error, since a much larger clone is one nucleotide away. The rearrangement joins TRBV7-9 to TRBJ2-3, with D unresolved. The CDR3 length is 12 residues. V gave up 5 bases and J gave up 0 bases, with 3 bases separating them. Per germline, CDR1 SEHNR and CDR2 FQNEAQ (reference sequence). CDR3 nucleotide sequence: TGTGCCAGCAGCGCTAGCACAGATACGCAGTATTTT. Protein sequence: CASSASTDTQYF.

This chain joins TRBV5-1 and TRBJ2-3; 14 positions match TRBD2. The CDR3 is 16 residues long. With V trimmed by 4 bases and J by 4 bases, 5 bases remained unmatched. Germline CDR1 SGHRS, CDR2 YFSETQ. The CDR3 DNA follows: TGCGCCAGCAGCCCGGGACTAGCGGGAGACGCAGATACGCAGTATTTT. Encoded protein: CASSPGLAGDADTQYF.

The rearrangement joins TRBV4-1 to TRBJ2-6; 7 bases agree with TRBD2. Germline CDR1 reads MGHRA; CDR2 reads YSYEKL. The CDR3 is 16 amino acids. V shed 4 bases and J 4 bases; nucleotides not matched to a gene: 7. DNA of the CDR3: TGCGCCAGCAGCCCCCACGGGGGGTCAGGGGCCAACGTCCTGACTTTC. This gives the protein CASSPHGGSGANVLTF.

The CDR3 here is CASSQGLAGENNEQFF. The CDR3 region has the DNA TGTGCCAGCAGCCAGGGACTAGCGGGAGAGAACAATGAGCAGTTCTTC. The rearrangement links TRBV7-9 to TRBJ2-1, with TRBD2 matching 14 bases. V dropped 5 bases and J dropped 5; count of bases not matched to a gene: 5. Per the germline V gene, CDR1 is SEHNR and CDR2 is FQNEAQ (reference sequence). This CDR3 region has 16 residues.